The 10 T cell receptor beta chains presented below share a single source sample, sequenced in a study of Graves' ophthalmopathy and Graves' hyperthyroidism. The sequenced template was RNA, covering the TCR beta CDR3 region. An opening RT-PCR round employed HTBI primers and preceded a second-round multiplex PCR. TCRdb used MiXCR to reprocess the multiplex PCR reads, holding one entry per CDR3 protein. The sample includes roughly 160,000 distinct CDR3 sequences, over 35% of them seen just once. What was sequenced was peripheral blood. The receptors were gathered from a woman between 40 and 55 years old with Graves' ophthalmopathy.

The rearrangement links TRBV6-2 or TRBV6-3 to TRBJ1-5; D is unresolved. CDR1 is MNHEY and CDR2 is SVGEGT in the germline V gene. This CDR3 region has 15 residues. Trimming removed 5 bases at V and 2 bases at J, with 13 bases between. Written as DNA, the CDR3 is TGTGCCAGCAGTCGGTATATGTGGCGCAATCAGCCCCAGCATTTT. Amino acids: CASSRYMWRNQPQHF.

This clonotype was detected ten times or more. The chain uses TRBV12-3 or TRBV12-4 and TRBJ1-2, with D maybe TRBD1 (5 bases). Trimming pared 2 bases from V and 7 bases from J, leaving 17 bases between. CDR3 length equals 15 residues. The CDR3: CASSLFRVGLSGYTF. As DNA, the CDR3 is TGTGCCAGCAGTTTATTCAGGGTCGGTCTCTCTGGCTACACCTTC.

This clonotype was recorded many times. The CDR3 region has the DNA TGTGCCAGCAGTGATGTGGCGGGGGGAAAAAACATTCAGTACTTC. As protein: CASSDVAGGKNIQYF. V and J are TRBV6-1 and TRBJ2-4; 8 bases line up with TRBD2. The CDR3 runs to 15 residues. CDR1 is MNHNS, CDR2 SASEGT, per germline. The ends lost 3 bases at V and 4 bases at J; junction bases unmatched: 5.

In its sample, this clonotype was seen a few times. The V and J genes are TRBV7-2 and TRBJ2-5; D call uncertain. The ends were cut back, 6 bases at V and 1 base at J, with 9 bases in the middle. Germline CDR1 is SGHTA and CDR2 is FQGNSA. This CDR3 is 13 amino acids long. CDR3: CASSRFAQETQYF. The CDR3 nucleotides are TGTGCCAGCAGTCGATTCGCCCAAGAGACCCAGTACTTC.

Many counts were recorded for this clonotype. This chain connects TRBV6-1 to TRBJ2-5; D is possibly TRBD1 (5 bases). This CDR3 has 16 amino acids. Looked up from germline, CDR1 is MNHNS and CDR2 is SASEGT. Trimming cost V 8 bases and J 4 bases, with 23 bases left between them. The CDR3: CASDNLIREGSETQYF. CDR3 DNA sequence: TGTGCCAGCGATAATCTGATCAGGGAAGGATCAGAGACCCAGTACTTC.

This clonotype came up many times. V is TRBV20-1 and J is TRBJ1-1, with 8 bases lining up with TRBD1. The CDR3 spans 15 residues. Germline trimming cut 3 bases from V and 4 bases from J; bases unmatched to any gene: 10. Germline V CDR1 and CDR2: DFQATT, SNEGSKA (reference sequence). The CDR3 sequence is CSASPVQGATTEAFF. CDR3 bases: TGCAGTGCTAGCCCAGTTCAGGGGGCGACCACTGAAGCTTTCTTT.

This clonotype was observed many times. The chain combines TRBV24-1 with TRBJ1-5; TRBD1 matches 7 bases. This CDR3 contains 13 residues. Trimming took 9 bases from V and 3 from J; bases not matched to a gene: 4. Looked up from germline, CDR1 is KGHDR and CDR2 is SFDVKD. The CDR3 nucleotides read TGTGCCACCCAGGACAGGCTCAATCAGCCCCAGCATTTT. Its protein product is CATQDRLNQPQHF.

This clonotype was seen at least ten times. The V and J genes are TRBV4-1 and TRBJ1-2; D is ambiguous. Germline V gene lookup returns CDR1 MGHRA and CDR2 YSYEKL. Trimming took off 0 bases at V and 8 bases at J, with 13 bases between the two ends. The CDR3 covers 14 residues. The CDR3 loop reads CASSQDRGRHGYTF. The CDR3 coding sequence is TGCGCCAGCAGCCAAGATCGTGGTCGCCACGGCTACACCTTC.

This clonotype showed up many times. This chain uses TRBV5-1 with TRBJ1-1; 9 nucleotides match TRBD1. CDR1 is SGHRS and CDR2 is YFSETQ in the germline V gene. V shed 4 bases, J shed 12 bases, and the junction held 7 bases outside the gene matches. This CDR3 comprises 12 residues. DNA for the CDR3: TGCGCCAGCAGCCGGACAGGGGTTATAACTTTCTTT. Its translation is CASSRTGVITFF.

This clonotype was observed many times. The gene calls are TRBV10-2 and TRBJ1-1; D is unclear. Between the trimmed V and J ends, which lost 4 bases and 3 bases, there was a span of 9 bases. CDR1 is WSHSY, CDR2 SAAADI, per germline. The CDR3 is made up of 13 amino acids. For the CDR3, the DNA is TGCGCCAGCAGTGTCGGCCGGGACACTGAAGCTTTCTTT. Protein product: CASSVGRDTEAFF.